This entry describes one T cell receptor (beta chain). What antigen it recognizes has not been identified. No per-base quality is available; no much larger clone lies one base away. These data come from a study of T cells in Graves' hyperthyroidism and ophthalmopathy (dated by TCRdb to the late 2010s). Broadly, across the study: Peripheral blood samples were taken at initial diagnosis, before any treatment was given. To identify distinguishing TCR V-J signatures, a discovery cohort of about 100 patients was used, comprising 43 with Graves' ophthalmopathy and around 57 with stable Graves' hyperthyroidism. According to the paper, TCR Vbeta CDR3 sequencing was carried out on over 130 peripheral blood samples, which came from fewer than 50 ophthalmopathy, 75 or so hyperthyroidism and approximately 17 progressor patients. Following sampling, methimazole starting at 30 mg daily was given to hyperthyroidism patients, and high-dose intravenous methylprednisolone was given to ophthalmopathy patients. The 100 discovery patients were divided at random into training and test sets in a 7:3 ratio. The study also compared thyroid tissue and blood T-cell repertoires from roughly 6 Graves' hyperthyroidism patients. Prospective prediction of ophthalmopathy was tested in an independent validation cohort of approximately 19 hyperthyroidism patients and some 17 patients who later progressed to ophthalmopathy. The investigation overall reported the following: Most expanded thyroid clonotypes (frequency above 0.001) were also detected in blood, suggesting blood repertoires may reflect thyroid immune responses. No statistical method was used to fix the sample size in advance, and group allocation was not hidden from the investigators. In cross-validation, a model built on a 13 V-J signature told ophthalmopathy apart from stable hyperthyroidism with approximately 90% sensitivity and around 84% specificity, and in testing the same model reached 80%/75%. In validation, progression to ophthalmopathy was predicted by the model with roughly 69% sensitivity and under 85% specificity, a median of about 6.8 months before onset.

TCR beta CDR3 regions were amplified from RNA transcripts. The TCR CDR3 was subjected to a first round of RT-PCR using the HTBI primer set and the Qiagen OneStep RT-PCR kit. A second multiplex PCR round built the libraries, followed by size selection and purification. Sequencing of the libraries was done on an Illumina HiSeq2000 using paired-end 100 bp reads. In the source study's methods: Raw data were processed with SOAPnuke, discarding reads with adapters, uncalled bases, mean Phred below 15, or no exact constant-primer or identifier match. COPE v1.2.5 was used to merge high-quality paired reads, and clonotypes were defined as unique nucleotide sequences. MiTCR v1.1 was used to align the clonotypes against IMGT TRBV, TRBD and TRBJ reference segments. The analysis included only V-J combinations with a frequency above 0.0001, which together covered 99.2% of the repertoires. A TCS score was defined as the ratio between F50 (clonal expansion) and ExV (chaos), using BLOSUM62-based TCRdist between CDR3 peptides within each V-J. Welch's t-statistics and random forest reduced roughly 500 V-J features to roughly 13, which were used in a naive Bayes classifier (R e1071). Through fastp at Q25 and MiXCR, TCRdb rebuilt clones from the public reads, retaining in-frame beta chains. Entries that share a CDR3 protein sequence are merged under the most common genes and DNA. The V and J calls reflect TCRdb's pipeline rather than the authors' work. In all, the sample holds some 530,000 distinct CDR3 sequences, and about 20% of those were seen once. The ten largest clones take up about 49% of the sample.

Moderately to severely active disease, a Clinical Activity Score of at least 3, a NOSPECS grade of at least 4, and a duration under 3 months were present in ophthalmopathy patients. Any patient with an uncontrolled infection, another autoimmune disease, pregnancy or lactation was excluded. Diagnoses were established on the basis of clinical symptoms, serum thyroxine and TRAb, thyroid ultrasound, and orbital computed tomography. Ficoll-Paque density gradient centrifugation was used to isolate PBMCs from approximately 10 ml of fresh peripheral blood. Trizol reagent was used to extract total RNA, and RNA quality was then checked on an Agilent 2100 Bioanalyzer. The CDR3 has 14 amino acids, counting the end cysteine and phenylalanine. The kept DNA is CDR3 alone, 42 bases in frame from the first base. CDR1 and CDR2, looked up from the germline V gene, are SGDLS and YYNGEE. V gives up 1 base and J gives up 4 bases, and the segment between their germline ends measures 11 bases.

Sequenced sample: blood. Here the chain combines TRBV9 and TRBJ1-2, with no confidently assigned D gene. The TCR originated in a woman aged 70 to 79 with Graves' ophthalmopathy. The CDR3 protein sequence reads: CASSVRPHTYGYTF. Here is the DNA: TGTGCCAGCAGCGTAAGGCCACACACCTATGGCTACACCTTC.